Listed below are T cell receptor beta chains from one sample, sequenced in a study of T cell responses to AZD1222 COVID-19 vaccine. TCRdb's copy holds only in-frame clones and misses some; the assay was immunoSEQ multiplex PCR. This table has approximately 140,000 clones, 80% to 95% appearing once. Sequencing was performed on peripheral blood, taken 28 days after the second AZD1222 dose. The source of these receptors is an adult who received the AZD1222 COVID-19 vaccine. The CDR3 runs from the conserved cysteine through the conserved F or W. Each record gives: D gene, clone size, J gene, V gene, CDR3 DNA, CDR3 protein. A D gene is named only where the DNA matches it firmly. Not all rows give a size; the values are once, few, many and, for expanded clones, a class.

D: -; size: -; J: TRBJ1-2; V: TRBV30; DNA: TGTGCCTGGAGTGTACAGGGAGGGGGCTACACCTTC; CDR3: CAWSVQGGGYTF
D: -; size: -; J: TRBJ1-1; V: TRBV29-1; DNA: TGCAGCGTTGTATGGACTGAAGCTTTCTTT; CDR3: CSVVWTEAFF
D: -; size: few; J: TRBJ1-6; V: TRBV7-2; DNA: TGTGCCAGCACGGCCCGGGGGCTTGGGGGTTCACCCCTCCACTTT; CDR3: CASTARGLGGSPLHF
D: -; size: -; J: TRBJ1-5; V: TRBV30; DNA: TGTGCCTGGAGTGTACCGGACACGCGCAATCAGCCCCAGCATTTT; CDR3: CAWSVPDTRNQPQHF
D: -; size: -; J: TRBJ1-6; V: TRBV18; DNA: TGTGCCAGCTCACCATGGGCGGAGAATAATTCACCCCTCCACTTT; CDR3: CASSPWAENNSPLHF
D: TRBD2; size: -; J: TRBJ2-5; V: TRBV28; DNA: TGTGCCAGCAGTCCTATGGAGGAGCGGGAGGGCCTTCAGGAGACCCAGTACTTC; CDR3: CASSPMEEREGLQETQYF
D: -; size: few; J: TRBJ1-3; V: TRBV11-2; DNA: TGTGCCAGCAGCTTAGTAACCTCTGGAAACACCATATATTTT; CDR3: CASSLVTSGNTIYF
D: -; size: -; J: TRBJ2-3; V: TRBV5-6; DNA: TGTGCCAGCAGCTTGGCAGGGGGGCGCACAGATACGCAGTATTTT; CDR3: CASSLAGGRTDTQYF
D: -; size: once; J: TRBJ1-3; V: TRBV7-2; DNA: TGTGCCAGCAGCATCTCCACGGGACCTGGAAACACCATATATTTT; CDR3: CASSISTGPGNTIYF
D: TRBD1; size: -; J: TRBJ1-2; V: TRBV5-5; DNA: TGTGCCAGCAGCTTGATAGGCAGGACAGGGAGCTCATCCTATGGCTACACCTTC; CDR3: CASSLIGRTGSSSYGYTF
D: -; size: -; J: TRBJ1-5; V: TRBV4-3; DNA: TGCGCCAGCAGCCAAGATCCGGCCAGCCATCAGCCCCAGCATTTT; CDR3: CASSQDPASHQPQHF
D: -; size: -; J: TRBJ1-4; V: TRBV7-9; DNA: TGTGCCAGCAGCTTTAATACAGGGACGGCGGGTGAAAAACTGTTTTTT; CDR3: CASSFNTGTAGEKLFF
D: TRBD1; size: once; J: TRBJ1-5; V: TRBV5-6; DNA: TGTGCCAGCAGCCCGGGACAGGGCGGCAATCAGCCCCAGCATTTT; CDR3: CASSPGQGGNQPQHF
D: TRBD2; size: -; J: TRBJ2-1; V: TRBV5-1; DNA: TGCGCCAGCAGAACCGGGACTAGCGTCGTGGGCTCCTACAATGAGCAGTTCTTC; CDR3: CASRTGTSVVGSYNEQFF
D: TRBD1; size: -; J: TRBJ1-4; V: TRBV9; DNA: TGTGCCAGCAGCATTCAGGGGGCTGCTAATGAAAAACTGTTTTTT; CDR3: CASSIQGAANEKLFF
D: -; size: -; J: TRBJ1-2; V: TRBV6-5; DNA: TGTGCCAGCGGGGGGATAAGGGATGGCTACACCTTC; CDR3: CASGGIRDGYTF
D: -; size: -; J: TRBJ1-2; V: TRBV5-8; DNA: TGTGCCAGCAGCTTGGCTGGGGGCGAGTTCTGGGGCTACACCTTC; CDR3: CASSLAGGEFWGYTF
D: -; size: -; J: TRBJ2-5; V: TRBV4-3; DNA: TGCGCCAGCAGCCAAGGCACGGGGTGGAAAGAGACCCAGTACTTC; CDR3: CASSQGTGWKETQYF
D: TRBD1; size: -; J: TRBJ2-7; V: TRBV11-2; DNA: TGTGCCAGCAGCGTACCGGGACAGCCGACCTACGAGCAGTACTTC; CDR3: CASSVPGQPTYEQYF
D: -; size: few; J: TRBJ2-3; V: TRBV3-1/TRBV3-2; DNA: TGTGCCAGCAGCGCCGGGATAGGCCCTGATACGCAGTATTTT; CDR3: CASSAGIGPDTQYF
D: -; size: once; J: TRBJ2-7; V: TRBV11-3; DNA: TGTGCCAGCAGCCCCCGGGGCGCCTCCTACGAGCAGTACTTC; CDR3: CASSPRGASYEQYF
D: -; size: -; J: TRBJ2-7; V: TRBV12-3/TRBV12-4; DNA: TGTGCCAGCATCCAAACCAAGAACGAGCAGTACTTC; CDR3: CASIQTKNEQYF
D: -; size: -; J: TRBJ2-7; V: TRBV9; DNA: TGTGCCAGCAGCCCGGGCCGAGGAGGCGAGCAGTACTTC; CDR3: CASSPGRGGEQYF
D: -; size: -; J: TRBJ1-1; V: TRBV2; DNA: TGTGCCAGCAGTGACCCCACGGTTGAAGCTTTCTTT; CDR3: CASSDPTVEAFF
D: -; size: -; J: TRBJ2-1; V: TRBV7-9; DNA: TGTGCCAGCAGCTTAGTCGTTACTAGCACCCACAATGAGCAGTTCTTC; CDR3: CASSLVVTSTHNEQFF
D: TRBD2; size: -; J: TRBJ2-4; V: TRBV4-1; DNA: TGCGCCAGCAGCCAAGATCAACTAGCGGGAGTCAAAAACATTCAGTACTTC; CDR3: CASSQDQLAGVKNIQYF
D: -; size: -; J: TRBJ2-5; V: TRBV7-2; DNA: TGTGCCAGCAGCTTAGCGCAGGGGAGAGAGACCCAGTACTTC; CDR3: CASSLAQGRETQYF
D: -; size: once; J: TRBJ1-2; V: TRBV28; DNA: TGTGCCATCAAAAGGGGGGCCGCTAACTATGGCTACACCTTC; CDR3: CAIKRGAANYGYTF
D: -; size: -; J: TRBJ1-3; V: TRBV30; DNA: TGTGCCTGGAGTGTTACCAGGGTCTCTGGAAACACCATATATTTT; CDR3: CAWSVTRVSGNTIYF
D: TRBD1; size: -; J: TRBJ1-6; V: TRBV18; DNA: TGTGCCAGCTCACCAGGACAGGGGGCCTTTAATTCACCCCTCCACTTT; CDR3: CASSPGQGAFNSPLHF
D: TRBD1; size: -; J: TRBJ2-3; V: TRBV10-3; DNA: TGTGCCATCAGTGACCTAGGACAGGGCACAGATACGCAGTATTTT; CDR3: CAISDLGQGTDTQYF
D: -; size: -; J: TRBJ2-3; V: TRBV6-5; DNA: TGTGCCAGCAGCTATTCCAGGGCTAGCACAGATACGCAGTATTTT; CDR3: CASSYSRASTDTQYF
D: -; size: -; J: TRBJ1-1; V: TRBV21-1; DNA: TGTGCCAGCAGCAAAGGCCCACAGGGTAGTGCTGAAGCTTTCTTT; CDR3: CASSKGPQGSAEAFF
D: -; size: -; J: TRBJ1-3; V: TRBV15; DNA: TGTGCCACCAGCAGAGATCCAACAGTCTCTGGAAACACCATATATTTT; CDR3: CATSRDPTVSGNTIYF
D: -; size: -; J: TRBJ2-2; V: TRBV6-5; DNA: TGTGCCAGCAGAGTTAACACCGGGGAGCTGTTTTTT; CDR3: CASRVNTGELFF
D: TRBD1; size: -; J: TRBJ1-5; V: TRBV19; DNA: TGTGCCAGTAGTATAGCCAGGGGGCATCAGCCCCAGCATTTT; CDR3: CASSIARGHQPQHF
D: TRBD1; size: -; J: TRBJ1-6; V: TRBV7-9; DNA: TGTGCCAGCAGCGGCAGACAGGGTGGTAATTCACCCCTCCACTTT; CDR3: CASSGRQGGNSPLHF
D: -; size: -; J: TRBJ1-3; V: TRBV28; DNA: TGCGCCAGCAGTTCCTCCTGGACGGCGGGAGGAAACACCATATATTTT; CDR3: CASSSSWTAGGNTIYF
D: -; size: -; J: TRBJ1-1; V: TRBV6-6; DNA: TGTGCCAGCACCTTCGTCGGGTACACTGAAGCTTTCTTT; CDR3: CASTFVGYTEAFF
D: TRBD1; size: -; J: TRBJ2-7; V: TRBV20-1; DNA: TGCAGTGCCCCGGGACAGACATACTTC; CDR3: CSAPGQTYF
D: -; size: -; J: TRBJ1-2; V: TRBV4-3; DNA: TGCGCCAGCAGCCAGGCCAATGGTGACTATGGCTACACCTTC; CDR3: CASSQANGDYGYTF
D: -; size: -; J: TRBJ1-1; V: TRBV21-1; DNA: TGTGCCAGCAGCAAAGTTAAGGTCCGGGGGACTGAAGCTTTCTTT; CDR3: CASSKVKVRGTEAFF
D: -; size: -; J: TRBJ1-2; V: TRBV19; DNA: TGTGCCAGTAGTATTGTTGGGGCGACCTATGGCTACACCTTC; CDR3: CASSIVGATYGYTF
D: TRBD2; size: -; J: TRBJ2-5; V: TRBV20-1; DNA: TGCAGTGCTAGTCCACCGACTAGCGGTAAGACCCAGTACTTC; CDR3: CSASPPTSGKTQYF
D: -; size: -; J: TRBJ1-1; V: TRBV3-1/TRBV3-2; DNA: TGTGCCAGCAGCCGAATACATACACTGAACACTGAAGCTTTCTTT; CDR3: CASSRIHTLNTEAFF
D: -; size: -; J: TRBJ1-5; V: TRBV2; DNA: TGTGCCAGCAGTCAGGGAAGCCTGGTGGGGGGGCCCCAGCATTTT; CDR3: CASSQGSLVGGPQHF
D: -; size: -; J: TRBJ1-3; V: TRBV7-9; DNA: TGTGCCAGCAGCTTAGCGGCAGGCTCTGGAAACACCATATATTTT; CDR3: CASSLAAGSGNTIYF
D: TRBD1; size: few; J: TRBJ1-5; V: TRBV5-6; DNA: TGTGCCAGCAGCTTATGGGGGACAGGGGGCAATCAGCCCCAGCATTTT; CDR3: CASSLWGTGGNQPQHF
D: -; size: -; J: TRBJ1-6; V: TRBV30; DNA: TGTGCCTGGACTGGGGTTAGCTCCTATAATTCACCCCTCCACTTT; CDR3: CAWTGVSSYNSPLHF
D: TRBD1; size: -; J: TRBJ1-1; V: TRBV15; DNA: TGTGCCACAAACCAAGGGGGACAGGGGTATTACACTGAAGCTTTCTTT; CDR3: CATNQGGQGYYTEAFF
D: TRBD1; size: -; J: TRBJ2-1; V: TRBV29-1; DNA: TGCAGCGTTGACTCGCCCGGACAGGGGTACAATGAGCAGTTCTTC; CDR3: CSVDSPGQGYNEQFF
D: -; size: -; J: TRBJ2-1; V: TRBV5-4; DNA: TGTGCCAGCAGCTTGGGGATTAGCGGAAACTCCTACAATGAGCAGTTCTTC; CDR3: CASSLGISGNSYNEQFF
D: -; size: -; J: TRBJ1-1; V: TRBV7-3; DNA: TGTGCCAGCAGCTTAGCTGGGGACACTGAAGCTTTCTTT; CDR3: CASSLAGDTEAFF
D: -; size: -; J: TRBJ2-7; V: TRBV7-9; DNA: TGTGCCAGCAGCCGACTCAGGGGCGAGCAGTACTTC; CDR3: CASSRLRGEQYF
D: -; size: -; J: TRBJ2-7; V: TRBV6-6; DNA: TGTGCCAGCAGTACGGGGGGCAGGCAGTACTTC; CDR3: CASSTGGRQYF